One T cell receptor (beta chain) is described in this entry. Its matching antigen is unknown. This sample was included in a study of T cell responses to AZD1222 COVID-19 vaccine. Using immunoSEQ multiplex PCR, the repertoire was profiled, and TCRdb retains in-frame clones only, with some absent. This sample has some 110,000 clones, with 88% found just once. This CDR3 has 15 amino acids. Germline V CDR1 and CDR2: SNHLY, FYNNEI. Deletions cut 0 bases from V and 5 bases from J, with 13 bases between. Study outcomes and limitations: The sample set comprised mostly white British donors with more females, and clonal diversity was possibly underestimated. Nearly half of spike-specific TCRs reportedly go after variant regions that carry no mutations. Receipt of two AZD1222 doses was followed by a rise in Spike-specific TCR breadth and depth.

V and J are TRBV2 and TRBJ1-1; D might be TRBD1 (6 bases). The input for sequencing was peripheral blood, taken on day 0 of AZD1222 vaccination. The source is an adult in good health. The CDR3 coding sequence is TGTGCCAGCAGTGAAGCGACAGGAATAGGAACTGAAGCTTTCTTT. Encoded protein: CASSEATGIGTEAFF.